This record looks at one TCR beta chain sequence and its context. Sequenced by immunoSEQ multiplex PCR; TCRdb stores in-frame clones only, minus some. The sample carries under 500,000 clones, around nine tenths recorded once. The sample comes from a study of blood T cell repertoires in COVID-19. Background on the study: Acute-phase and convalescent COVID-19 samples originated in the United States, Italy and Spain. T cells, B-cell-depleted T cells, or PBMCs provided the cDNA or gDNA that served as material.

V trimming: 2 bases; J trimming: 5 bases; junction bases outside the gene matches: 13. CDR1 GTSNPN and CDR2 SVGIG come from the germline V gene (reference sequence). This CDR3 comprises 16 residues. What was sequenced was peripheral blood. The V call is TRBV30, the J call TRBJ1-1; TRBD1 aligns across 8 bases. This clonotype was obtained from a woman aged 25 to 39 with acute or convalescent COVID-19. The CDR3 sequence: CAWSTHRDRGDTEAFF. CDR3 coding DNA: TGTGCCTGGAGTACTCATCGTGACAGGGGTGATACTGAAGCTTTCTTT.